Below are 5 T cell receptor beta chains sequenced from a single sample in a study of ipilimumab plus nivolumab after autologous stem cell transplantation. Clones were sequenced by immunoSEQ multiplex PCR, and TCRdb holds only the in-frame ones, with some missing. The data show 43,000 or so clones, with roughly 90% seen just once and 0.7% to 1% held by the top ten. The specimen comprised PBMCs, sampled in a trial of ipilimumab plus nivolumab as post-transplant consolidation. These receptors came from a male donor with multiple myeloma.

The chain couples TRBV11-2 to TRBJ1-2; D is undetermined. The CDR3 has 15 amino acids. The germline V and J ends were trimmed by 1 base and 4 bases, with 13 bases remaining between them. Germline loops: CDR1 SGHAT, CDR2 FQNNGV. CDR3 protein: CASSLGTRKGYGYTF. The CDR3 DNA follows: TGTGCCAGCAGCTTAGGAACTAGAAAGGGCTATGGCTACACCTTC.

The V call is TRBV5-1, the J call TRBJ2-3; 9 bases map to TRBD1. V gave up 4 bases and J gave up 2 bases; unmatched junction bases: 5. Germline V gives CDR1 SGHRS, CDR2 YFSETQ. The CDR3 extends over 15 amino acids. CDR3 amino acids: CASSQGQGNTDTQYF. CDR3 coding DNA: TGCGCCAGCAGCCAGGGACAGGGAAACACAGATACGCAGTATTTT.

The rearrangement joins TRBV7-8 to TRBJ1-5, with D possibly TRBD1 on 6 matching bases. Germline lookup yields CDR1 SGHVS and CDR2 FQNEAQ. The CDR3 is 14 amino acids. The V end lost 0 bases, the J end lost 6 bases, and 9 bases lay between the germline ends. The DNA for the CDR3 is TGTGCCAGCAGCTTAGCGCGGGGGCGTCAGCCCCAGCATTTT. Its translation: CASSLARGRQPQHF. The entire variable domain, with the rest obtained from reference TRBV7-8 and TRBJ1-5, is as follows: GAGVSQSPRYKVAKRGQDVALRCDPISGHVSLFWYQQALGQGPEFLTYFQNEAQLDKSGLPSDRFFAERPEGSVSTLKIQRTQQEDSAVYLCASSLARGRQPQHFGDGTRLSIL.

V and J are TRBV7-9 and TRBJ1-5; the D is unclear. This CDR3 spans 14 amino acids. The germline gives CDR1 SEHNR, CDR2 FQNEAQ (reference sequence). V lost 5 bases, J lost 9 bases, and 17 bases lay in between. The CDR3 sequence is CASSTTTPSWPQHF. The CDR3 DNA reads as TGTGCCAGCAGCACCACAACCCCTTCTTGGCCCCAGCATTTT. The full variable domain, rest sourced from reference TRBV7-9 and TRBJ1-5, is DTGVSQNPRHKITKRGQNVTFRCDPISEHNRLYWYRQTLGQGPEFLTYFQNEAQLEKSRLLSDRFSAERPKGSFSTLEIQRTEQGDSAMYLCASSTTTPSWPQHFGDGTRLSIL.

The genes are TRBV6-5 and TRBJ1-6; D is perhaps TRBD1 (6 bases). The germline V gene encodes CDR1 MNHEY and CDR2 SVGAGI. This CDR3 is built from 16 residues. Trimming shortened V by 4 bases and J by 3 bases, and 13 bases separated the two germline ends. CDR3 bases: TGTGCCAGCAGTTTAGGCCACAGGGTCTATAATTCACCCCTCCACTTT. Protein sequence: CASSLGHRVYNSPLHF.